This TCR beta chain was recovered during a study of OX40 agonist ivuxolimab in advanced cancers. On the study more broadly: Treatment of patients was with ivuxolimab, an agonistic anti-OX40 (CD134) antibody. Participants averaged about 66 years of age (range about 23 to 80) and were about 85% male. Study-level results: Expanded peripheral T cell antigen specificity was not determined. Near-lowest levels of clonal expansion characterized partial responders at 0.1-3.0 mg/kg.

The method was immunoSEQ multiplex PCR; TCRdb's version includes in-frame clones alone and lacks a portion of them. Seen here are some 45,000 clones, over 60% observed once, and the top ten hold 7.9%. A note on this clone: What it binds is not known.

The CDR3 has 15 amino acids. The germline gives CDR1 MNHNS, CDR2 SASEGT. V was trimmed by 5 bases and J by 4 bases, leaving 17 bases between them. The sequence was collected from an adult with an advanced solid tumor such as melanoma, head and neck, liver or kidney cancer. Sequenced here: CD4+ or CD8+ T cells sorted from blood, sampled in a trial of the OX40 agonist ivuxolimab. The chain links TRBV6-1 to TRBJ1-2; the D is unclear. The CDR3: CASSLRLSLSYGYTF. CDR3 sequence (DNA): TGTGCCAGCAGTCTTCGACTTAGTCTCTCCTATGGCTACACCTTC.